This T cell receptor beta chain was profiled in a study of glioma-infiltrating T cells. Overall study findings and caveats: Gliomas, especially low-grade, showed above-expected tissue-blood divergence; non-neoplastic patients showed below. Very few CDR3 sequences were shared between tissue and blood.

Deletions cut 7 bases from V and 9 bases from J, with 13 bases between. Per the germline V gene, CDR1 is MNHNS and CDR2 is SASEGT. The CDR3 extends over 12 amino acids. Amplification of TCR alpha and beta CDR3 regions from RNA used iRepertoire nested multiplex PCR. One-step reverse transcription and amplification started from approximately 100-400 ng of tissue mRNA or PBMC total RNA. TCRdb passed the multiplex PCR reads through MiXCR, listing each CDR3 protein once. The sample consists of approximately 110,000 distinct CDR3 sequences, roughly 23% of them appearing once. This clonotype was seen at least ten times. No antigen is known for it.

This chain links TRBV6-1 with TRBJ1-3, with D tentatively TRBD1 (5 bases). This TCR was sampled from a human donor with low-grade glioma or glioblastoma, undergoing nonglioma brain surgery, or in good health (not recorded which). The specimen was glioma tissue, nonneoplastic brain tissue, or PBMCs (not recorded which). The CDR3 is CASTGPGGTIYF. The CDR3, as DNA: TGTGCCAGCACAGGTCCCGGGGGCACCATATATTTT.